Below, 18 T cell receptor beta chains from the same sample are listed, as sequenced in a study of cytomegalovirus exposure and HLA in healthy donors. The primer mix had 60 Vbeta and 13 Jbeta primers. Repertoires were generated with immunoSEQ multiplex PCR, while TCRdb's copy carries only in-frame clones and drops some. The sample contains more than 130,000 clones, about 80% of which appear only once. Input material: PBMCs. The receptor set was obtained from a male donor in good health and CMV-seronegative.

This sequence joins TRBV13 and TRBJ2-7; 9 positions match TRBD1. Trimming took 6 bases from V and 2 from J; bases not matched to a gene: 5. The CDR3 sequence is 14 residues long. CDR1 and CDR2 (germline): PRHDT, FYEKMQ (reference sequence). The CDR3 reads CASSYGTGTYEQYF. CDR3 sequence (DNA): TGTGCCAGCAGTTATGGGACAGGGACCTACGAGCAGTACTTC.

The V call is TRBV2, the J call TRBJ1-2; 9 positions match TRBD1. V was clipped by 5 bases and J by 8 bases; unmatched bases: 9. The CDR3 covers 14 residues. Germline CDR1 is SNHLY and CDR2 is FYNNEI. The CDR3 loop reads CASSLSDRGGGYTF. As DNA, the CDR3 is TGTGCCAGCAGTCTATCGGACAGGGGAGGCGGCTACACCTTC.

In DNA form, the CDR3 reads TGTGCCAGCAGCTTAGGAGGACACAGGTCGAACACTGAAGCTTTCTTT. It encodes CASSLGGHRSNTEAFF. The gene calls are TRBV7-8 and TRBJ1-1, with D perhaps TRBD1 (5 bases). V shed 1 base and J shed 1 base, with 13 bases lying between them. Looked up from germline, CDR1 is SGHVS and CDR2 is FQNEAQ. The CDR3 is 16 amino acids.

This rearrangement joins TRBV2 to TRBJ1-6, with D perhaps matching TRBD1 (5 bases). V lost 4 bases, J lost 8 bases, and 9 bases lay in between. Germline V gene data show CDR1 as SNHLY and CDR2 as FYNNEI. The CDR3 runs to 13 residues. The CDR3 DNA reads as TGTGCCAGCAGTGGGGGGAGGGATTCACCCCTCCACTTT. This gives the protein CASSGGRDSPLHF.

This chain uses TRBV27 with TRBJ1-1; 8 bases are a match to TRBD1. V lost 8 bases, J lost 4 bases, and 6 bases stayed unmatched. The CDR3 runs to 13 residues. The germline gives CDR1 MNHEY, CDR2 SMNVEV (reference sequence). This chain's CDR3 is CASQDREGTEAFF. For the CDR3, the DNA is TGTGCCAGCCAGGACAGGGAGGGCACTGAAGCTTTCTTT.

The V and J genes are TRBV7-6 and TRBJ2-3; TRBD2 matches at 8 bases. V dropped 5 bases and J dropped 5; count of bases not matched to a gene: 3. CDR1 is SGHVS and CDR2 is FNYEAQ in the germline V gene. CDR3 length: 13 amino acids. The CDR3 DNA reads TGTGCCAGCAGCCGGGGGGGGCTAGATACGCAGTATTTT. This sequence encodes CASSRGGLDTQYF. Combining the CDR3 with reference TRBV7-6 and TRBJ2-3 gives the whole variable domain GAGVSQSPRYKVTKRGQDVALRCDPISGHVSLYWYRQALGQGPEFLTYFNYEAQQDKSGLPNDRFSAERPEGSISTLTIQRTEQRDSAMYRCASSRGGLDTQYFGPGTRLTVL.

The chain carries TRBV6-1 and TRBJ1-2, with 8 bases lining up with TRBD1. The CDR3 sequence is 14 residues long. Germline V gene sequence: CDR1 MNHNS, CDR2 SASEGT. V lost 5 bases to trimming and J lost 6 bases; unmatched junction nucleotides: 8. The CDR3: CASSSHRGVNGYTF. The DNA for the CDR3 is TGTGCCAGCAGTAGTCACAGGGGGGTGAATGGCTACACCTTC.

This clone was found once. The J gene is TRBJ1-1, the V gene TRBV2; D is perhaps TRBD1 (6 bases). This CDR3 comprises 14 residues. Trimming shortened V by 6 bases and J by 0 bases, and 11 bases separated the two germline ends. In germline, CDR1 is SNHLY, CDR2 FYNNEI. CDR3 residues: CASRPGEMNTEAFF. CDR3 nucleotides: TGTGCCAGCAGGCCAGGGGAGATGAACACTGAAGCTTTCTTT.

V usage is TRBV19 and J usage is TRBJ1-5, with 8 bases that match TRBD1. The junction had 15 bases not matched to a gene; V was cut back by 10 bases and J by 7 bases. This CDR3 is built from 15 residues. In germline, CDR1 is LNHDA, CDR2 SQIVND (reference sequence). The CDR3 protein is CAKPRAQGAGQPQHF. CDR3 DNA sequence: TGTGCCAAACCGAGAGCCCAGGGGGCAGGACAGCCCCAGCATTTT.

The V gene is TRBV5-1, the J gene TRBJ2-1; D gene unclear. V lost 2 bases and J lost 7, with 7 bases in between. Germline CDR1 is SGHRS and CDR2 is YFSETQ. The CDR3 runs 12 residues. Here the CDR3 DNA reads TGCGCCAGCAGCTTCCCAGGAAATGAGCAGTTCTTC. It is translated as CASSFPGNEQFF. Complete variable domain (other parts from reference TRBV5-1 and TRBJ2-1): KAGVTQTPRYLIKTRGQQVTLSCSPISGHRSVSWYQQTPGQGLQFLFEYFSETQRNKGNFPGRFSGRQFSNSRSEMNVSTLELGDSALYLCASSFPGNEQFFGPGTRLTVL.

This clone was counted once. The chain combines TRBV5-1 with TRBJ1-1, with D uncertain. CDR3 size: 13 residues. V lost 5 bases, J lost 1 base, and 9 bases lay in between. Germline assignment: CDR1 SGHRS and CDR2 YFSETQ. DNA of the CDR3: TGCGCCAGCAGTAAACAACAGAACACTGAAGCTTTCTTT. Translating gives CASSKQQNTEAFF.

The genes are TRBV4-2 and TRBJ2-1; D possibly corresponds to TRBD2 (5 bases). The CDR3 runs to 15 residues. V was cut by 1 base and J by 3 bases, with 10 bases left in between. Per the germline V gene, CDR1 is LGHNA and CDR2 is YNFKEQ. This CDR3 reads CASSQVGGNYNEQFF. CDR3 nucleotide sequence: TGTGCCAGCAGCCAAGTTGGAGGAAACTACAATGAGCAGTTCTTC.

Notes on this clone: The same CDR3 also results from other DNA sequences found in this sample. The V gene is TRBV5-4, the J gene TRBJ1-1, with 9 bases fitting TRBD1. With 4 bases clipped from V and 6 bases from J, the junction kept 4 bases outside the gene matches. This CDR3 comprises 13 residues. Germline CDR1 SGHNT, CDR2 YYREEE (reference sequence). The CDR3 sequence is CASSPDRGAEAFF. The CDR3 nucleotides are TGTGCCAGCAGCCCTGACAGGGGGGCTGAAGCTTTCTTT.

The chain employs TRBV2 and TRBJ2-5, with 7 bases aligning to TRBD1. This CDR3 is 14 amino acids long. The V and J ends lost 9 bases and 1 base, in that order; junction bases with no gene match: 8. The germline CDR1 and CDR2 sequences are SNHLY and FYNNEI. The CDR3 sequence: CASRQGRPQETQYF. The CDR3 region has the DNA TGTGCCAGTCGACAGGGACGTCCCCAAGAGACCCAGTACTTC.

The chain joins TRBV15 to TRBJ1-5; D not certain. The CDR3 runs to 17 residues. Germline loops: CDR1 LNHNV, CDR2 YYDKDF (reference sequence). Trimming pared 3 bases from V and 0 bases from J, leaving 15 bases between. CDR3 sequence (DNA): TGTGCCACCAGCAGGGGTTACGGAGATAATAGCAATCAGCCCCAGCATTTT. It is translated as CATSRGYGDNSNQPQHF.

The chain has TRBV7-3 and TRBJ2-3; D gene uncertain. Germline V CDR1 and CDR2: SGHTA, FQGTGA. The CDR3 length is 14 residues. V was clipped by 3 bases and J by 11 bases, with 18 bases between them. CDR3 DNA sequence: TGTGCCAGCAGCTTGGGCTTAGGCTCCCTTGGGCAGTATTTT. This gives the protein CASSLGLGSLGQYF.

The chain links TRBV9 to TRBJ1-6; TRBD1 matches 10 bases. In germline, CDR1 is SGDLS, CDR2 YYNGEE. The CDR3 has 15 amino acids. V lost 4 bases to trimming and J lost 6 bases; unmatched junction nucleotides: 4. CDR3 DNA: TGTGCCAGCAGCCCATGGGACAGGGGTAATTCACCCCTCCACTTT. Its translation: CASSPWDRGNSPLHF.

The chain recombines TRBV5-1 with TRBJ1-1; weak D call: TRBD1 (5 bases). The CDR3 extends over 15 amino acids. The ends were cut back, 3 bases at V and 3 bases at J, with 15 bases in the middle. Germline V gives CDR1 SGHRS, CDR2 YFSETQ. Here the CDR3 DNA reads TGCGCCAGCAGCTCAGGACCGGGGGGGGACACTGAAGCTTTCTTT. Protein sequence: CASSSGPGGDTEAFF.